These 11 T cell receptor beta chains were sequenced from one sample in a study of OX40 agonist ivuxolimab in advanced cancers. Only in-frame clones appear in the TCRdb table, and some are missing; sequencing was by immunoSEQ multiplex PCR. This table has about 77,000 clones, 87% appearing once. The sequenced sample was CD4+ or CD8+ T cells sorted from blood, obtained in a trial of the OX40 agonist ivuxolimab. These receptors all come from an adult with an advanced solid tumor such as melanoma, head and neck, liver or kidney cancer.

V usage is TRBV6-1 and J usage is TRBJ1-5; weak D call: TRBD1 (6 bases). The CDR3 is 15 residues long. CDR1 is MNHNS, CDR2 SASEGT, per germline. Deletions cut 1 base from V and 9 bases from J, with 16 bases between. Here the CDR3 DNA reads TGTGCCAGCAGTGAAGACCATGGGGGCGGAACGCCCCAGCATTTT. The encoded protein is CASSEDHGGGTPQHF.

This CDR3 is CASSSGADHTDTQYF. The DNA of the CDR3 is TGTGCCAGCAGCTCGGGGGCAGACCACACAGATACGCAGTATTTT. This chain joins TRBV5-4 and TRBJ2-3; the D call may be TRBD1 or TRBD2 (6 bases each). In germline, CDR1 is SGHNT, CDR2 YYREEE (reference sequence). V shed 3 bases and J shed 2 bases, with 13 bases lying between them. This CDR3 spans 15 amino acids. Using reference TRBV5-4 and TRBJ2-3 for the parts outside the CDR3, the full variable domain is ETGVTQSPTHLIKTRGQQVTLRCSSQSGHNTVSWYQQALGQGPQFIFQYYREEENGRGNFPPRFSGLQFPNYSSELNVNALELDDSALYLCASSSGADHTDTQYFGPGTRLTVL.

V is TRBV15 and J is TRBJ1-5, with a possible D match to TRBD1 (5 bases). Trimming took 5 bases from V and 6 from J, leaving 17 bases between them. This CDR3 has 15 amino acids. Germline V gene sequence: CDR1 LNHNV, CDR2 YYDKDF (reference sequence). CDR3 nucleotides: TGTGCCACCAGCCGGTCGGGGGTACCGGGTCAGCCCCAGCATTTT. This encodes CATSRSGVPGQPQHF.

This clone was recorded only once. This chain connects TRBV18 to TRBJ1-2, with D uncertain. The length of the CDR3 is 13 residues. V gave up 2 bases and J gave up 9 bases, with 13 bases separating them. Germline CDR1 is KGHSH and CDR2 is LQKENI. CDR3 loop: CASSPAGIGSYTF. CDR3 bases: TGTGCCAGCTCACCAGCGGGGATCGGGAGCTACACCTTC.

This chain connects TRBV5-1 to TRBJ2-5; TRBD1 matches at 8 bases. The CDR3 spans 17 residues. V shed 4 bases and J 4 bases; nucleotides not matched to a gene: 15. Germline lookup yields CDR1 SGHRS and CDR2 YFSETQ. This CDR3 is CASSPMTGAGVIETQYF. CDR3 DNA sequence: TGCGCCAGCAGCCCCATGACAGGGGCCGGAGTGATAGAGACCCAGTACTTC. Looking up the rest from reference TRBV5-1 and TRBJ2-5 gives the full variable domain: KAGVTQTPRYLIKTRGQQVTLSCSPISGHRSVSWYQQTPGQGLQFLFEYFSETQRNKGNFPGRFSGRQFSNSRSEMNVSTLELGDSALYLCASSPMTGAGVIETQYFGPGTRLLVL.

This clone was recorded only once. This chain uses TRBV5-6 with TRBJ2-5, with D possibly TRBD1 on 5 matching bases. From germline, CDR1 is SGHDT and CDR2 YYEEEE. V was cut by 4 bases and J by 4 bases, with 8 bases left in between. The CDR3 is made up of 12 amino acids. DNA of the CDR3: TGTGCCAGCAGCCAAGACAGAGAGACCCAGTACTTC. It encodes CASSQDRETQYF. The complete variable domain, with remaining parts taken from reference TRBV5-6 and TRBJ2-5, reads DAGVTQSPTHLIKTRGQQVTLRCSPKSGHDTVSWYQQALGQGPQFIFQYYEEEERQRGNFPDRFSGHQFPNYSSELNVNALLLGDSALYLCASSQDRETQYFGPGTRLLVL.

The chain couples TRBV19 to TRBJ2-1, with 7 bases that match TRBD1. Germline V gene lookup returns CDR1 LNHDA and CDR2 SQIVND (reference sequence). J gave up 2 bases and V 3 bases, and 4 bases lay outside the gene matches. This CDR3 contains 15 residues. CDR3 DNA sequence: TGTGCCAGTAGTATCCCACAGGGGCCCTACAATGAGCAGTTCTTC. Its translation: CASSIPQGPYNEQFF.

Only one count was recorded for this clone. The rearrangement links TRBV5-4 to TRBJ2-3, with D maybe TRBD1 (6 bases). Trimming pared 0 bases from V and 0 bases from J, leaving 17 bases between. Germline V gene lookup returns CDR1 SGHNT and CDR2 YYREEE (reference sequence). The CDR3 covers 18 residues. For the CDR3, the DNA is TGTGCCAGCAGCTTGGAACCCCGGACAGCCACTAGCACAGATACGCAGTATTTT. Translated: CASSLEPRTATSTDTQYF.

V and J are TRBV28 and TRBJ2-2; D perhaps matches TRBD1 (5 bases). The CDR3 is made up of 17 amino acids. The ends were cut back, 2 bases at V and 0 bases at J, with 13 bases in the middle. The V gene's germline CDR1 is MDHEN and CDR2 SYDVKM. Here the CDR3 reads CASSLGTGTSNTGELFF. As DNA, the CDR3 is TGTGCCAGCAGTTTAGGAACAGGCACCTCGAACACCGGGGAGCTGTTTTTT. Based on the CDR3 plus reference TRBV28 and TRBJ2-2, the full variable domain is DVKVTQSSRYLVKRTGEKVFLECVQDMDHENMFWYRQDPGLGLRLIYFSYDVKMKEKGDIPEGYSVSREKKERFSLILESASTNQTSMYLCASSLGTGTSNTGELFFGEGSRLTVL.

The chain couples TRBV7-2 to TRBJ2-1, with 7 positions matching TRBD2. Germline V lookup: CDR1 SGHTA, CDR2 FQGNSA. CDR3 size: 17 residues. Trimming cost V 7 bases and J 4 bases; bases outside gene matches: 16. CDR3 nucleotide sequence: TGTGCCAGCACCCTGGGGAGGGTAAGAAGTTGGTACAATGAGCAGTTCTTC. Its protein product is CASTLGRVRSWYNEQFF.

The DNA for the CDR3 is TGTGCCAGCAGTGAAAGGTCAGGCGTTAATCAGCCCCAGCATTTT. This codes for CASSERSGVNQPQHF. V usage is TRBV6-1 and J usage is TRBJ1-5; the D is unclear. Germline V CDR1 and CDR2: MNHNS, SASEGT. Trimming removed 2 bases from V and 4 bases from J, with 12 bases in between. This CDR3 is 15 amino acids long.